The 18 T cell receptor beta chains presented below share a single source sample, sequenced in a study of vaccination and CD4 T cells after COVID-19. The antigens of these receptors remain unknown. The Oncomine TCR Beta short-read assay was applied to DNA of cultured CD4+ T cells. TCRdb re-called the PCR reads with MiXCR, one entry per CDR3 protein. The sample includes tens of thousands of distinct CDR3 sequences, about 51% of them seen just once. Treatment noted: approximately nine-day PBMC culture with coronavirus spike peptide pools or control peptides (ViraFEST assay). Sequencing was carried out using CD4+ T cells from blood, cultured in vitro. The receptors come from a human donor who had recovered from COVID-19.

CDR3 nucleotide sequence: TGTGCCAGCAGTTTACCGGACAGGGGAGGCACTGAAGCTTTCTTT. It encodes CASSLPDRGGTEAFF. This chain connects TRBV28 to TRBJ1-1, with TRBD1 matching 9 bases. Trimming at V came to 2 bases and at J to 4 bases, leaving 5 bases not matched to a gene. Germline CDR1 MDHEN, CDR2 SYDVKM. The CDR3 is 15 amino acids.

Note on this clonotype: At one end the junction does not follow the germline gene, possibly because of a read error. The CDR3 is CASSSTGLWNQPHHF. In DNA, the CDR3 is TGTGCCAGCAGCTCCACAGGGTTATGGAATCAGCCCCACCATTTT. The V call is TRBV7-9, the J call TRBJ1-5, with a possible D match to TRBD1 (6 bases). The CDR3 covers 15 residues. Germline lookup yields CDR1 SEHNR and CDR2 FQNEAQ (reference sequence).

This clonotype was found once. The chain joins TRBV6-1 to TRBJ2-3, with a tentative D call TRBD2 (5 bases). The V end was cut by 4 bases, the J end by 6 bases, with 11 bases between. This CDR3 contains 13 residues. Per germline, CDR1 MNHNS and CDR2 SASEGT. As DNA, the CDR3 is TGTGCCAGCAGTGTTGGAGGTCAGGATACGCAGTATTTT. It specifies CASSVGGQDTQYF.

The V gene is TRBV4-2, the J gene TRBJ1-3; no definite D call. Germline CDR1 LGHNA, CDR2 YNFKEQ. The ends were cut back, 5 bases at V and 1 base at J, with 6 bases in the middle. The CDR3 has 13 amino acids. CDR3 sequence: CASSFISGNTIYF. For the CDR3, the DNA is TGTGCCAGCAGCTTCATATCTGGAAACACCATATATTTT.

This clonotype was seen more than once but under ten times. The chain employs TRBV7-2 and TRBJ2-2, with TRBD1 matching 9 bases. Trimming removed 8 bases from V and 6 bases from J; junction bases left unmatched: 10. CDR1 and CDR2 from the germline V gene are SGHTA and FQGNSA. CDR3 length: 15 residues. The CDR3 DNA reads TGTGCCAGCTCCCCGGGACAGGGAAATTCCGGGGAGCTGTTTTTT. It specifies CASSPGQGNSGELFF.

The chain uses TRBV7-2 and TRBJ1-3, with a possible D match to TRBD1 (5 bases). CDR3 length: 19 amino acids. V lost 5 bases, J lost 0 bases, and 23 bases lay in between. CDR1 and CDR2 (germline): SGHTA, FQGNSA. This chain's CDR3 is CASSPPRVGVPSSGNTIYF. CDR3 nucleotide sequence: TGTGCCAGCAGCCCACCACGAGTAGGGGTACCTAGCTCTGGAAACACCATATATTTT. Together with reference TRBV7-2 and TRBJ1-3, the CDR3 gives the full variable domain: GAGVSQSPSNKVTEKGKDVELRCDPISGHTALYWYRQSLGQGLEFLIYFQGNSAPDKSGLPSDRFSAERTGGSVSTLTIQRTQQEDSAVYLCASSPPRVGVPSSGNTIYFGEGSWLTVV.

J is TRBJ1-1 and V is TRBV5-1; tentatively, D is TRBD1 (6 bases). The CDR3 contains 16 residues. Germline V gene data show CDR1 as SGHRS and CDR2 as YFSETQ. V was cut by 4 bases and J by 1 base, with 17 bases left in between. The DNA for the CDR3 is TGCGCCAGCAGCGCCACCCAGGGGTTAGGGAACACTGAAGCTTTCTTT. Residues: CASSATQGLGNTEAFF.

This clonotype has only a few counts. The chain joins TRBV11-2 to TRBJ2-3, with D possibly TRBD2 on 6 matching bases. V lost 0 bases, J lost 2 bases, and 12 bases lay in between. There are 16 residues in the CDR3. Germline V gene sequence: CDR1 SGHAT, CDR2 FQNNGV. The CDR3 DNA reads as TGTGCCAGCAGCTTAGAGTGGGGAGGACACACAGATACGCAGTATTTT. Translation gives CASSLEWGGHTDTQYF.

Only a few counts were recorded for this clonotype. The chain employs TRBV2 and TRBJ1-3, with no clear D. V lost 4 bases and J lost 0, with 7 bases in between. CDR1 is SNHLY, CDR2 FYNNEI, per germline. CDR3 length: 14 amino acids. The CDR3 coding sequence is TGTGCCAGCAGTGTTCTCGGCTCTGGAAACACCATATATTTT. Translated: CASSVLGSGNTIYF.

The CDR3 here is CASSGQETQYF. DNA of the CDR3: TGTGCCAGCAGTGGGCAAGAGACCCAGTACTTC. The rearrangement joins TRBV2 to TRBJ2-5; unclear D gene. CDR3 size: 11 residues. The V end lost 4 bases, the J end lost 2 bases, and 2 bases lay between the germline ends. The germline CDR1 and CDR2 sequences are SNHLY and FYNNEI. The full variable domain, completed using reference TRBV2 and TRBJ2-5, is EPEVTQTPSHQVTQMGQEVILRCVPISNHLYFYWYRQILGQKVEFLVSFYNNEISEKSEIFDDQFSVERPDGSNFTLKIRSTKLEDSAMYFCASSGQETQYFGPGTRLLVL.

This clonotype has more than one count but fewer than ten. The CDR3 loop is CASSSDRDVLEAFF. CDR3 coding DNA: TGTGCCAGCTCATCCGACAGAGACGTTCTTGAAGCTTTCTTT. The chain has TRBV18 and TRBJ1-1, with TRBD1 as a possible D gene (5 bases). With 5 bases removed from V and 7 bases from J, the gap between germline ends came to 17 bases. In germline, CDR1 is KGHSH, CDR2 LQKENI. This CDR3 comprises 14 residues. Filled out from reference TRBV18 and TRBJ1-1, the complete variable domain reads NAGVMQNPRHLVRRRGQEARLRCSPMKGHSHVYWYRQLPEEGLKFMVYLQKENIIDESGMPKERFSAEFPKEGPSILRIQQVVRGDSAAYFCASSSDRDVLEAFFGQGTRLTVV.

This clonotype occurred a few times. V usage is TRBV10-2 and J usage is TRBJ2-1; 11 bases fit TRBD2. CDR3 size: 18 residues. J gave up 1 base and V 0 bases, and 5 bases lay outside the gene matches. The germline V gene has CDR1 WSHSY and CDR2 SAAADI. Here the CDR3 reads CASSESTSGSRSYNEQFF. In DNA, the CDR3 is TGCGCCAGCAGTGAGTCCACTAGCGGGAGTCGGTCCTACAATGAGCAGTTCTTC.

The chain joins TRBV20-1 to TRBJ2-3; 9 bases map to TRBD1. This CDR3 spans 13 amino acids. Germline-derived CDR1 and CDR2 are DFQATT and SNEGSKA (reference sequence). Germline trimming cut 6 bases from V and 5 bases from J; bases unmatched to any gene: 6. CDR3 protein: CSAGPTGGDTQYF. DNA of the CDR3: TGCAGTGCCGGCCCGACAGGGGGAGATACGCAGTATTTT.

A few counts support this clonotype. The rearrangement links TRBV6-2 or TRBV6-3 to TRBJ1-5; D uncertain. Germline CDR1 reads MNHEY; CDR2 reads SVGEGT. The V and J ends lost 11 bases and 5 bases respectively, with 16 bases between them. The CDR3 runs 13 residues. CDR3 in DNA: TGTGCCGGCTCGGGCCCCGGGGATCAGCCCCAGCATTTT. This codes for CAGSGPGDQPQHF.

The V gene is TRBV20-1, the J gene TRBJ2-5; D is undetermined. V shed 0 bases and J shed 2 bases, with 4 bases lying between them. Germline loops: CDR1 DFQATT, CDR2 SNEGSKA (reference sequence). The CDR3 sequence is 12 residues long. CDR3 sequence (DNA): TGCAGTGCTAGAGAGAAACAAGAGACCCAGTACTTC. Translated: CSAREKQETQYF.

This clonotype was seen a handful of times. V gene TRBV21-1 combines with J gene TRBJ1-2; TRBD1 is the table's D call and was not checked against the DNA. TRBV21-1 is marked as a pseudogene. The CDR3 loop spans 19 amino acids. CDR3 nucleotide sequence: TGTGCCAGCAGCAAAGCTCCAAAATCCCCGGGACAGGGGGCTAGCGGCTACACCTTC. This translates into CASSKAPKSPGQGASGYTF.

This clonotype came up a few times. The rearrangement links TRBV28 to TRBJ2-7; 8 bases are a match to TRBD1. Germline lookup yields CDR1 MDHEN and CDR2 SYDVKM. The V gene end was trimmed by 5 bases and the J gene end by 6 bases; junction bases not matched to a gene: 9. This CDR3 is 14 amino acids long. CDR3 residues: CASSTPQGVGEQYF. For the CDR3, the DNA is TGTGCCAGCAGTACCCCACAGGGGGTAGGCGAGCAGTACTTC.

This clonotype has more than one count but fewer than ten. CDR3 coding DNA: TGCAGTGCTTTCGGGCCCCCTTATGGCTACACCTTC. Its protein product is CSAFGPPYGYTF. The V gene is TRBV20-1, the J gene TRBJ1-2; D gene unclear. This CDR3 has 12 residues. Trimming stripped 5 bases from V and 5 bases from J, with 12 bases between. Germline V CDR1 and CDR2: DFQATT, SNEGSKA (reference sequence).